This T cell receptor (beta chain) appears in the sequencing data of a study of blood T cell repertoires in COVID-19. At the level of the study: The samples span acute and convalescent COVID-19 from the United States, Italy and Spain. PBMCs, B-cell-depleted T cells, or T cells were the source of the cDNA or gDNA that made up the material.

In this sample, this clone turned up once. Produced via immunoSEQ multiplex PCR; TCRdb's table is partial and in-frame only. Seen here are around 260,000 clones, approximately 84% observed once, and the top ten hold more than 15%. CDR3 length: 15 amino acids. CDR1 LNHDA and CDR2 SQIVND come from the germline V gene (reference sequence). V was cut by 7 bases and J by 0 bases, with 10 bases left in between. This chain uses TRBV19 with TRBJ2-6; D possibly corresponds to TRBD1 (5 bases). The source material was peripheral blood. The origin of this receptor is a person between 70 and 80 years old with COVID-19, enrolled during active disease. The CDR3 region has the DNA TGTGCCAGTACAGGGTACTACTCTGGGGCCAACGTCCTGACTTTC. Residues: CASTGYYSGANVLTF.